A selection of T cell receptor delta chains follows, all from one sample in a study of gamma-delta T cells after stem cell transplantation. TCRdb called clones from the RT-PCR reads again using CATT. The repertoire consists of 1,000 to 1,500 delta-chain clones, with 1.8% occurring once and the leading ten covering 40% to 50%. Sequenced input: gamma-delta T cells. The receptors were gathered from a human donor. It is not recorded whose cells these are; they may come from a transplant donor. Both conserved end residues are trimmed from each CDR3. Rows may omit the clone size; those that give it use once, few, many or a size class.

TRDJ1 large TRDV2 ACDTVTGRGGYTDKLI
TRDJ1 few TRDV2 ACDPLKTGGKDTADKLI
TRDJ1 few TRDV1 ALGEFILPHTGGSLTDKLI
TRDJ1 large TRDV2 ACGRGLYTDKLI
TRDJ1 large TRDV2 ACDTLAGGSKYTDKLI
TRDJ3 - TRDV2 ACDTGGYSWDTRQMF
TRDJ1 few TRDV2 ACDNIGVLGDTTDKLI
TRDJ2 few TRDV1 ALGEGLSGRILPTYPALTAQLF
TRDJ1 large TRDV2 ACDPVLRGVLGDTNTDKLI
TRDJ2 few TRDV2 ACDLLGGLTAQLF
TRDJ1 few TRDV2 ACDTVRGIRHTDKLI
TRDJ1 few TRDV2 ACDLLGDTQSTDKLI
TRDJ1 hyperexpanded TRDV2 ACDSLDGIDTDKLI
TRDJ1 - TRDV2 ACDKLLGDTLTDKLI
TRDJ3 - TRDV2 ACDRLGDTRWDTRQMF